The entry below describes one T cell receptor beta chain. Clones were sequenced by immunoSEQ multiplex PCR, and TCRdb holds only the in-frame ones, with some missing. The sample yields 950,000 to 1,300,000 clones, roughly 70% seen once. This sample was included in a study of shared clonotypes between healthy human individuals. Germline values: CDR1 MDHEN, CDR2 SYDVKM. Between the trimmed V and J ends, which lost 2 bases and 2 bases, there was a span of 16 bases. The length of the CDR3 is 16 residues. This TCR was recovered from a man aged 18 to 35 in good health. The J gene is TRBJ2-7, the V gene TRBV28, with D perhaps TRBD1 (5 bases). What was sequenced was memory CD4+ T cells sorted from blood. This sample's subset: CD45RA-negative fraction. CDR3 protein: CASSLKVNRFAYEQYF. In DNA form, the CDR3 reads TGTGCCAGCAGTTTAAAAGTAAACAGGTTCGCCTACGAGCAGTACTTC. The full variable domain, completed using reference TRBV28 and TRBJ2-7, is DVKVTQSSRYLVKRTGEKVFLECVQDMDHENMFWYRQDPGLGLRLIYFSYDVKMKEKGDIPEGYSVSREKKERFSLILESASTNQTSMYLCASSLKVNRFAYEQYFGPGTRLTVT.